This T cell receptor (beta chain) is from a study of cytomegalovirus exposure and HLA in healthy donors. Study results and limitations: Across donors, presence/absence analyses took sequencing depth to be roughly uniform.

Comment on this clone: Its target is unknown.

The CDR3 is made up of 19 amino acids. J gave up 0 bases and V 5 bases, and 19 bases lay outside the gene matches. Germline CDR1 is MDHEN and CDR2 is SYDVKM. Vbeta (60) and Jbeta (13) primers were used in the PCR. Using immunoSEQ multiplex PCR, the repertoire was profiled, and TCRdb retains in-frame clones only, with some absent. The data show about 140,000 clones, with around four fifths seen just once and approximately 1.3% held by the top ten. The receptor comes from a male donor in good health and CMV-seropositive. The V call is TRBV28, the J call TRBJ2-7, with 7 bases that match TRBD2. The sequenced sample consisted of PBMCs. For the CDR3, the DNA is TGTGCCAGCAGTCAACGAGGGTTGGGACTATCCCGACCCTCCTACGAGCAGTACTTC. Amino acids: CASSQRGLGLSRPSYEQYF.